The 21 T cell receptor beta chains reported below all come from one sample, sequenced in a study of spatial heterogeneity in lung cancer. Whole-study results and caveats: Expanded alpha and beta TCR counts within tumors tracked tumor mutation counts.

Time point of the sample: sample taken at primary tumor resection. These receptors have no known antigen. TCRdb itself ran the 5' RACE reads through MiXCR, one entry per CDR3 protein. The sample yields approximately 10,000 distinct CDR3 sequences, approximately 15% seen once. This sample comprised lung tumor tissue, obtained at surgery. These receptors were collected from a male donor with early-stage non-small cell lung cancer.

This clonotype was seen at least ten times. The chain combines TRBV7-6 with TRBJ2-5, with a tentative D call TRBD1 (6 bases). CDR1 and CDR2 (germline): SGHVS, FNYEAQ. This CDR3 is 12 amino acids long. Trimming removed 0 bases from V and 7 bases from J, with 6 bases in between. CDR3 protein: CASSLAGGTQYF. The CDR3, as DNA: TGTGCCAGCAGCTTAGCAGGGGGGACCCAGTACTTC. The complete variable domain, with remaining parts taken from reference TRBV7-6 and TRBJ2-5, reads GAGVSQSPRYKVTKRGQDVALRCDPISGHVSLYWYRQALGQGPEFLTYFNYEAQQDKSGLPNDRFSAERPEGSISTLTIQRTEQRDSAMYRCASSLAGGTQYFGPGTRLLVL.

J is TRBJ2-7 and V is TRBV5-5, with 7 bases fitting TRBD1. Germline loops: CDR1 SGHKS, CDR2 YYEKEE (reference sequence). The V and J ends lost 4 bases and 7 bases, in that order; junction bases with no gene match: 8. CDR3 length: 13 residues. The CDR3 region has the DNA TGTGCCAGCAGCCCGGGACAGTTGTGGGAGCAGTACTTC. This sequence encodes CASSPGQLWEQYF.

V is TRBV5-1 and J is TRBJ2-2; 7 nucleotides line up with TRBD2. Trimming at V came to 1 base and at J to 7 bases, leaving 7 bases not matched to a gene. Germline V gene lookup returns CDR1 SGHRS and CDR2 YFSETQ. The CDR3 is 15 residues long. CDR3 nucleotide sequence: TGCGCCAGCAGCTTGCGTAGTGCGGGAGACGGGGAGCTGTTTTTT. Its protein is CASSLRSAGDGELFF.

By share, this clonotype counts as medium-sized. This chain uses TRBV7-2 with TRBJ2-1, with TRBD1 matching over 8 bases. The trim removed 5 bases at V and 4 bases at J, leaving 7 bases unmatched. Germline CDR1 SGHTA, CDR2 FQGNSA. This CDR3 spans 15 amino acids. CDR3 nucleotide sequence: TGTGCCAGCAGCCGGACCGGGACAGGTTACAATGAGCAGTTCTTC. This gives the protein CASSRTGTGYNEQFF.

This clonotype was seen many times. J is TRBJ2-1 and V is TRBV5-1; 8 bases agree with TRBD2. V shed 4 bases, J shed 0 bases, and the junction held 12 bases outside the gene matches. The CDR3 totals 18 residues. Germline CDR1 is SGHRS and CDR2 is YFSETQ. The CDR3 region is CASSIGFLAGGSYNEQFF. CDR3 DNA sequence: TGCGCCAGCAGCATCGGATTTCTGGCGGGGGGCTCCTACAATGAGCAGTTCTTC.

This rearrangement joins TRBV7-9 to TRBJ2-3; either TRBD1 or TRBD2 may fit D (6 bases each). Germline V lookup: CDR1 SEHNR, CDR2 FQNEAQ (reference sequence). V was clipped by 3 bases and J by 1 base, with 11 bases between them. This CDR3 contains 15 residues. CDR3 sequence (DNA): TGTGCCAGCAGCTTTACGGGGGCTGGCACAGATACGCAGTATTTT. Translating gives CASSFTGAGTDTQYF.

This clonotype came up many times. The chain uses TRBV5-6 and TRBJ2-2; possible D gene TRBD2, 5 bases. The CDR3 runs 14 residues. Germline loops: CDR1 SGHDT, CDR2 YYEEEE. V lost 4 bases and J 4 bases, leaving 11 bases between the germline ends. CDR3 region: CASSRPGSTGELFF. The DNA of the CDR3 is TGTGCCAGCAGCCGGCCGGGATCCACCGGGGAGCTGTTTTTT.

This clonotype was seen repeatedly, ten times or more. J is TRBJ2-5 and V is TRBV5-1, with a tentative D call TRBD2 (6 bases). The V end lost 5 bases, the J end lost 2 bases, and 13 bases lay between the germline ends. This CDR3 comprises 14 residues. Germline assignment: CDR1 SGHRS and CDR2 YFSETQ. The CDR3 here is CASRRDLEQETQYF. For the CDR3, the DNA is TGCGCCAGCAGAAGGGACTTAGAACAAGAGACCCAGTACTTC. Full variable domain (outside the CDR3, taken from reference TRBV5-1 and TRBJ2-5): KAGVTQTPRYLIKTRGQQVTLSCSPISGHRSVSWYQQTPGQGLQFLFEYFSETQRNKGNFPGRFSGRQFSNSRSEMNVSTLELGDSALYLCASRRDLEQETQYFGPGTRLLVL.

The V and J genes are TRBV28 and TRBJ2-5; no reliable D call. This CDR3 is 13 amino acids long. The V end lost 7 bases, the J end lost 4 bases, and 13 bases lay between the germline ends. Germline values: CDR1 MDHEN, CDR2 SYDVKM. CDR3 sequence: CASTSGFLETQYF. CDR3 nucleotide sequence: TGTGCCAGCACCTCGGGCTTCTTAGAGACCCAGTACTTC. Full variable domain (outside the CDR3, taken from reference TRBV28 and TRBJ2-5): DVKVTQSSRYLVKRTGEKVFLECVQDMDHENMFWYRQDPGLGLRLIYFSYDVKMKEKGDIPEGYSVSREKKERFSLILESASTNQTSMYLCASTSGFLETQYFGPGTRLLVL.

This clonotype was seen repeatedly, ten times or more. The V gene is TRBV5-1, the J gene TRBJ2-7; a weak D match, TRBD2 (6 bases). CDR3 length: 15 residues. Germline CDR1 SGHRS, CDR2 YFSETQ. Trimming removed 3 bases from V and 2 bases from J, with 15 bases in between. CDR3 region: CASSSQSGSTYEQYF. In nucleotides, the CDR3 is TGCGCCAGCAGCTCACAGAGCGGGTCCACCTACGAGCAGTACTTC.

This clonotype has a count of ten or more. This sequence joins TRBV9 and TRBJ2-3; D gene ambiguous. V gave up 3 bases and J gave up 2 bases, with 7 bases separating them. The CDR3 covers 13 residues. Germline V gives CDR1 SGDLS, CDR2 YYNGEE. CDR3 in DNA: TGTGCCAGCAGCGCTATTCCCACAGATACGCAGTATTTT. It translates to CASSAIPTDTQYF.

This clonotype came up many times. The chain is built from TRBV24-1 and TRBJ2-3; D remains unclear. Germline CDR1 is KGHDR and CDR2 is SFDVKD. The CDR3 has 12 amino acids. The V gene lost 4 bases and the J gene lost 4 bases, with 5 bases spanning the gap. The chain's CDR3 is CATSESPDTQYF. The CDR3 DNA sequence: TGTGCCACCAGTGAGTCCCCAGATACGCAGTATTTT.

In its sample, this clonotype was seen many times. J is TRBJ2-5 and V is TRBV6-6; D is possibly TRBD2 (6 bases). The CDR3 has 13 amino acids. Germline CDR1 is MNHNY and CDR2 is SVGAGI (reference sequence). V shed 7 bases and J shed 0 bases, with 9 bases lying between them. The CDR3 DNA reads as TGTGCCAGCACAAGGGACTACCAAGAGACCCAGTACTTC. Protein: CASTRDYQETQYF.

This clonotype was picked up a small number of times. This chain links TRBV12-3 or TRBV12-4 with TRBJ2-1, with 9 bases lining up with TRBD2. V lost 5 bases and J lost 0; bases outside the gene matches: 2. CDR3 length: 15 residues. This CDR3 reads CASSVSGSSYNEQFF. In nucleotides, the CDR3 is TGTGCCAGCAGTGTTAGCGGGAGCTCCTACAATGAGCAGTTCTTC.

This clonotype is categorized as medium-sized (0.01 to 0.1%). The chain links TRBV6-5 to TRBJ1-5; 10 nucleotides agree with TRBD1. The CDR3 covers 15 residues. Germline trimming cut 6 bases from V and 6 bases from J; bases unmatched to any gene: 8. Per germline, CDR1 MNHEY and CDR2 SVGAGI. CDR3 region: CASSTGQGFRQPQHF. CDR3 nucleotide sequence: TGTGCCAGCAGCACGGGACAGGGGTTTCGTCAGCCCCAGCATTTT.

There are many counts of this clonotype. The genes are TRBV20-1 and TRBJ2-7; the D is unclear. The CDR3 loop spans 12 amino acids. Trimming pared 3 bases from V and 2 bases from J, leaving 8 bases between. Germline V CDR1 and CDR2: DFQATT, SNEGSKA (reference sequence). CDR3 loop: CSARGSPYEQYF. In nucleotides, the CDR3 is TGCAGTGCTAGGGGCAGTCCCTACGAGCAGTACTTC.

Ten or more counts support this clonotype. The chain employs TRBV29-1 and TRBJ2-7, with unresolved D. Germline V gives CDR1 SQVTM, CDR2 ANQGSEA. The CDR3 extends over 11 amino acids. V lost 4 bases and J 3 bases, leaving 7 bases between the germline ends. This chain's CDR3 is CSVARDYEQYF. As DNA, the CDR3 is TGCAGCGTTGCCAGAGACTACGAGCAGTACTTC.

The table lists this clonotype with a few counts. The chain carries TRBV2 and TRBJ2-7; the D gene is possibly TRBD1 (6 bases). This CDR3 is 13 amino acids long. The ends were cut back, 7 bases at V and 3 bases at J, with 13 bases in the middle. Germline values: CDR1 SNHLY, CDR2 FYNNEI. The CDR3 region has the DNA TGTGCCAGCACCCGAATGGACAGCTACGAGCAGTACTTC. Translating it yields CASTRMDSYEQYF.

The V and J genes are TRBV10-3 and TRBJ1-5; D gene ambiguous. Germline V gives CDR1 ENHRY, CDR2 SYGVKD. Trimming stripped 4 bases from V and 4 bases from J, with 8 bases between. The CDR3 contains 13 residues. This CDR3 is CAISVGDNQPQHF. CDR3 nucleotides: TGTGCCATCAGTGTGGGCGATAATCAGCCCCAGCATTTT.

The rearrangement joins TRBV7-8 to TRBJ1-5, with D hard to call. V shed 4 bases and J shed 6 bases, with 10 bases lying between them. CDR3 length: 13 residues. CDR1 is SGHVS, CDR2 FQNEAQ, per germline. The CDR3 is CASSSDMGQPQHF. CDR3 DNA: TGTGCCAGCAGCTCAGACATGGGTCAGCCCCAGCATTTT.

This rearrangement joins TRBV29-1 to TRBJ2-5, with D perhaps matching TRBD1 (6 bases). Germline V lookup: CDR1 SQVTM, CDR2 ANQGSEA. V lost 7 bases, J lost 1 base, and 31 bases lay in between. This CDR3 spans 19 amino acids. The CDR3 bases are TGCAGCGCTTACCGAACAGGGTACGAAGTCATTGCGTCCCAAGAGACCCAGTACTTC. Its translation is CSAYRTGYEVIASQETQYF.